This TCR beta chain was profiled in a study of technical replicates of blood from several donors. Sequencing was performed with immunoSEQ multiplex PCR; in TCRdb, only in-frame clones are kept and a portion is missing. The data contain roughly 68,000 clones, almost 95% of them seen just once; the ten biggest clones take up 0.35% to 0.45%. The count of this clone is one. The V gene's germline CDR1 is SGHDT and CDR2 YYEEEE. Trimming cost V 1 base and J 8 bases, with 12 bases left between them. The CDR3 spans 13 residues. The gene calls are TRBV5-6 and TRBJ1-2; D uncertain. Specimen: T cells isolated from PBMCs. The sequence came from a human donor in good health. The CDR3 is CASSLKEYLGYTF. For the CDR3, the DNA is TGTGCCAGCAGCTTGAAGGAGTACCTGGGCTACACCTTC.